This TCR beta chain is from a study of cytomegalovirus exposure and HLA in healthy donors. As for the study in general: Tens of millions of unique TCRs from HLA-typed donors made up an early data release. General study results and limits: In a later analysis, a missense DCLRE1C variant was linked to TCR beta V- and J-gene trimming. Sequencing likely generated an artifact that appeared as a cluster of highly shared sequence variants.

The PCR contained 60 Vbeta and 13 Jbeta primers. TCRdb's table, derived via immunoSEQ multiplex PCR, lists solely in-frame clones and lacks some. Here the sample spans more than 95,000 clones, approximately 69% being singletons. Concerning this clone itself: Its antigen is as yet unknown.

This CDR3 is built from 15 residues. Per the germline V gene, CDR1 is WNHNN and CDR2 is SYGVQD (reference sequence). V lost 7 bases and J lost 9, with 22 bases in between. The source is a man aged 35 to 55 in good health and CMV-seropositive. Sequenced sample: PBMCs. The rearrangement uses TRBV10-1 and TRBJ2-1, with D tentatively TRBD2 (7 bases). This CDR3 is CASTSRGAGLREQFF. The CDR3 DNA follows: TGCGCCAGCACCTCTCGGGGGGCAGGTCTTCGTGAGCAGTTCTTC.